The 16 T cell receptor beta chains listed next were all sequenced from one sample in a study of identical twins. TCRdb fed the 5' RACE reads into MiXCR, producing one record per CDR3 protein. This sample yields 690,000 or so distinct CDR3 sequences, of which roughly 6% are seen a single time; around 1.7% belongs to the top ten. The source material was naive T cells sorted from blood. The receptors come from a man aged 18 to 29 in good health.

This clonotype was detected only a few times. The chain joins TRBV7-9 to TRBJ2-1; 7 bases line up with TRBD2. Germline loops: CDR1 SEHNR, CDR2 FQNEAQ (reference sequence). The CDR3 extends over 16 amino acids. V lost 5 bases and J lost 6; bases outside the gene matches: 13. The CDR3 sequence is CASSPPAGPRLNEQFF. DNA of the CDR3: TGTGCCAGCAGCCCACCAGCGGGACCGCGTCTCAATGAGCAGTTCTTC.

This clonotype was found many times. The chain is built from TRBV20-1 and TRBJ1-6; tentatively, D is TRBD1 (5 bases). The V and J ends lost 3 bases and 6 bases respectively, with 15 bases between them. This CDR3 region has 15 residues. Germline assignment: CDR1 DFQATT and CDR2 SNEGSKA (reference sequence). CDR3 DNA: TGCAGTGCTAGTGGACATAGCCTATTTAATTCACCCCTCCACTTT. It encodes CSASGHSLFNSPLHF.

This clonotype was seen only a few times. The chain is built from TRBV6-2 or TRBV6-3 and TRBJ2-7, with TRBD1 as a possible D gene (5 bases). CDR3 size: 16 residues. V lost 5 bases and J 1 base, leaving 18 bases between the germline ends. Germline V gene lookup returns CDR1 MNHEY and CDR2 SVGEGT. The CDR3 here is CASSPPTAIVSYEQYF. In DNA form, the CDR3 reads TGTGCCAGCAGTCCCCCGACAGCCATTGTTTCCTACGAGCAGTACTTC.

This sequence joins TRBV4-2 and TRBJ2-7; D uncertain. Germline V gene sequence: CDR1 LGHNA, CDR2 YNFKEQ. The CDR3 has 16 residues. Trimming removed 0 bases from V and 2 bases from J, with 14 bases in between. This CDR3 reads CASSQDFHGSAYEQYV. The CDR3 nucleotides are TGTGCCAGCAGCCAAGATTTTCACGGGTCCGCCTACGAGCAGTACGTC.

The rearrangement links TRBV3-1 to TRBJ2-7; 7 bases are a match to TRBD2. Germline V CDR1 and CDR2: LGHDT, YNNKEL (reference sequence). The CDR3 runs 16 residues. With 0 bases clipped from V and 7 bases from J, the junction kept 12 bases outside the gene matches. CDR3 nucleotides: TGTGCCAGCAGCCAAGACTTAGCGGGCGGGGCATATGAGCAGTACTTC. Translating gives CASSQDLAGGAYEQYF.

This clonotype showed up just a few times. This chain uses TRBV3-1 with TRBJ2-5, with 11 nucleotides matching TRBD1. J gave up 1 base and V 6 bases, and 7 bases lay outside the gene matches. CDR3 length: 16 amino acids. Per germline, CDR1 LGHDT and CDR2 YNNKEL (reference sequence). This CDR3 is CASRKTGTGGQETQYF. CDR3 DNA: TGTGCCAGCAGAAAAACCGGGACAGGGGGCCAAGAGACCCAGTACTTC.

There are many counts of this clonotype. V gene TRBV21-1 combines with J gene TRBJ2-7; TRBD1 is the table's D call, not checked against the DNA. TRBV21-1 is classified as a pseudogene. This CDR3 is 15 amino acids long. CDR3 DNA sequence: TGTGCCAGCAGCAAATTCTCGGCAGGGGGTTTCGAGCAGTACGTC. This sequence encodes CASSKFSAGGFEQYV.

This clonotype was seen many times. The rearrangement joins TRBV29-1 to TRBJ2-3; D is undetermined. This CDR3 region has 10 residues. Germline loops: CDR1 SQVTM, CDR2 ANQGSEA. V was pared by 6 bases and J by 6 bases, with 7 bases between. The CDR3: CSVTADTQYF. The CDR3 DNA is TGCAGCGTGACGGCGGATACGCAGTATTTT.

This clonotype was detected a few times. The V call is TRBV20-1, the J call TRBJ2-3; D is perhaps TRBD2 (5 bases). CDR1 and CDR2 (germline): DFQATT, SNEGSKA (reference sequence). V was trimmed by 0 bases and J by 5 bases, leaving 24 bases between them. The CDR3 runs to 18 residues. The CDR3 here is CSARDGARPSTFLDTQYF. DNA for the CDR3: TGCAGTGCTAGAGATGGAGCACGTCCTAGCACATTTCTAGATACGCAGTATTTT.

This chain connects TRBV28 to TRBJ2-7, with D tentatively TRBD2 (6 bases). V was pared by 3 bases and J by 2 bases, with 17 bases between. Germline V CDR1 and CDR2: MDHEN, SYDVKM. The CDR3 has 16 residues. The chain's CDR3 is CASSFQTRGATYEQYF. CDR3 DNA: TGTGCCAGCAGTTTCCAGACTAGAGGGGCAACCTACGAGCAGTACTTC.

The V and J genes are TRBV7-6 and TRBJ2-7; perhaps TRBD2 as D (7 bases). Germline CDR1 is SGHVS and CDR2 is FNYEAQ. V lost 1 base, J lost 2 bases, and 15 bases lay in between. The CDR3 has 16 residues. CDR3 sequence: CASSLDGGRGTYEQYF. The DNA for the CDR3 is TGTGCCAGCAGCTTAGACGGGGGGCGGGGGACCTACGAGCAGTACTTC.

This chain links TRBV19 with TRBJ2-2; D is unclear. V lost 5 bases, J lost 4 bases, and 17 bases lay in between. Germline V gene data show CDR1 as LNHDA and CDR2 as SQIVND (reference sequence). The CDR3 consists of 16 residues. The CDR3 DNA sequence: TGTGCCAGTAGTCTTGGGCTCGGAATGAGCACCGGGGAGCTGTTTTTT. Its translation: CASSLGLGMSTGELFF.

This clonotype has at least ten counts. V and J are TRBV20-1 and TRBJ2-7; 13 bases agree with TRBD2. V lost 2 bases to trimming and J lost 0 bases; unmatched junction nucleotides: 7. Germline V gene sequence: CDR1 DFQATT, CDR2 SNEGSKA (reference sequence). This CDR3 has 17 amino acids. CDR3 sequence: CSARWTSGSFFSYEQYF. The CDR3 bases are TGCAGTGCTAGATGGACTAGCGGGAGTTTTTTCTCCTACGAGCAGTACTTC.

This clonotype was counted at least ten times. The chain is built from TRBV5-1 and TRBJ2-3; D call uncertain. This CDR3 region has 13 residues. The V gene lost 5 bases and the J gene lost 4 bases, with 11 bases spanning the gap. Germline values: CDR1 SGHRS, CDR2 YFSETQ. CDR3 DNA sequence: TGCGCCAGCAGTTTGTCTTCGGCAGATACGCAGTATTTT. This gives the protein CASSLSSADTQYF.

For this clonotype: The junction departs from the called germline gene at one end, perhaps through a read error. The V and J genes are TRBV12-3 or TRBV12-4 and TRBJ2-1; the match to TRBD2 covers 10 bases. The CDR3 has 15 residues. The CDR3 protein is CAGSLGLAGENEQFF. CDR3 sequence (DNA): TGTGCCGGCAGTTTAGGGCTAGCGGGAGAAAATGAGCAGTTCTTC.

This clonotype has a count of ten or more. This chain joins TRBV6-1 and TRBJ2-7; 9 nucleotides align to TRBD2. The V gene's germline CDR1 is MNHNS and CDR2 SASEGT. Trimming took 7 bases from V and 2 from J; bases not matched to a gene: 6. The CDR3 runs 14 residues. The CDR3 region has the DNA TGTGCCAGCACGGAGGCGGGAGGGACCTACGAGCAGTACTTC. Its protein product is CASTEAGGTYEQYF.